The clone carrying this T cell receptor beta chain was recorded many times. What it recognizes is unknown. CDR3 length: 14 amino acids. Trimming removed 10 bases at V and 6 bases at J, with 18 bases between. This specimen comes from a study of T-cell reconstitution after alpha-beta-depleted transplantation in children. Findings of the study overall: When one year had passed after transplant, most T-cell counts and diversity came from newly produced T cells. From surviving recipient T cells and thymic progenitors came the high day-60 TCRbeta diversity observed in some patients.

It was with unique molecular identifiers that the TCRbeta library was prepared. TCRdb fed the PCR reads into MiXCR, producing one record per CDR3 protein. The sample holds tens of thousands of distinct CDR3 sequences; 15% to 20% are singletons and the top ten take 35% to 45%. The receptor was isolated from a male patient under 10 years old who had a stem cell transplant for acute lymphoblastic leukemia, so the T cells may come from the graft donor. The source material was PBMCs, mostly from graft donor cells, sampled 60 days after TCRalphabeta/CD19-depleted stem cell transplant. The chain combines TRBV12-3 or TRBV12-4 with TRBJ2-2; D remains ambiguous. CDR3 protein: CATKSPDRPGELFF. The CDR3 DNA sequence: TGTGCCACTAAATCGCCTGATCGTCCCGGGGAGCTGTTTTTT.